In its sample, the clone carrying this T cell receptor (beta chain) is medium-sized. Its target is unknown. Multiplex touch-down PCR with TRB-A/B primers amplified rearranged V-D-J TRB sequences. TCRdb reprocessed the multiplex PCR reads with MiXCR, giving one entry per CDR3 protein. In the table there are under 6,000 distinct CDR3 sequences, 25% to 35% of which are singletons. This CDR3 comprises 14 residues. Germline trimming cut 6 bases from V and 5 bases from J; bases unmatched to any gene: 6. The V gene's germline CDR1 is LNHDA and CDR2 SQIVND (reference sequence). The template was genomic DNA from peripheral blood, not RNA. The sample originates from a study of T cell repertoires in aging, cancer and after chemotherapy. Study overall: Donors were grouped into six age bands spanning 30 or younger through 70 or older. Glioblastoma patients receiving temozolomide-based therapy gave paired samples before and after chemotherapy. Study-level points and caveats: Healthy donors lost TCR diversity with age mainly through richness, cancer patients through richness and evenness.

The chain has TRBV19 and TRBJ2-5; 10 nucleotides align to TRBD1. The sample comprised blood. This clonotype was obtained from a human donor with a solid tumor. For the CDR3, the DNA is TGTGCCAGTAGGACAGGGGGCCCCATGGAGACCCAGTACTTC. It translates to CASRTGGPMETQYF.